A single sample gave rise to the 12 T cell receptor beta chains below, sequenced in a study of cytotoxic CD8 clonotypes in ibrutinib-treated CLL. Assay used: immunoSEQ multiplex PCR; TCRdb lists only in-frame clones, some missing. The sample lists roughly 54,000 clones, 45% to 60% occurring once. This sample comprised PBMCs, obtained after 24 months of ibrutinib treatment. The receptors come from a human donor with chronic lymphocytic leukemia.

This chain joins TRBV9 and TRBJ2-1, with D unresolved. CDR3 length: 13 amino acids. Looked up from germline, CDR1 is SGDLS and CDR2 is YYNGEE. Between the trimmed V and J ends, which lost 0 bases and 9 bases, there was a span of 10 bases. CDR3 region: CASSVVDGVEQFF. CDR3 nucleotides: TGTGCCAGCAGCGTAGTAGATGGAGTTGAGCAGTTCTTC. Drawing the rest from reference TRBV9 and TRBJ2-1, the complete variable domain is DSGVTQTPKHLITATGQRVTLRCSPRSGDLSVYWYQQSLDQGLQFLIQYYNGEERAKGNILERFSAQQFPDLHSELNLSSLELGDSALYFCASSVVDGVEQFFGPGTRLTVL.

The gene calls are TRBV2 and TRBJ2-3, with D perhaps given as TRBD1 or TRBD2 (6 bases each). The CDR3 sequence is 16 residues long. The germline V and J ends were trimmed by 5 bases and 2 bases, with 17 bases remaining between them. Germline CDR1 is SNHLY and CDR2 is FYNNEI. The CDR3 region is CASSSPGGGFTDTQYF. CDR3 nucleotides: TGTGCCAGCAGTTCTCCTGGAGGGGGATTCACAGATACGCAGTATTTT.

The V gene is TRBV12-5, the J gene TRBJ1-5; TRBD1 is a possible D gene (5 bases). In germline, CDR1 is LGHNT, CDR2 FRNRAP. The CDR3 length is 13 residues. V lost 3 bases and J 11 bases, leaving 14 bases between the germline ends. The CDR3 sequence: CASGFFDGGAQHF. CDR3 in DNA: TGTGCTAGTGGTTTCTTCGATGGGGGGGCCCAGCATTTT.

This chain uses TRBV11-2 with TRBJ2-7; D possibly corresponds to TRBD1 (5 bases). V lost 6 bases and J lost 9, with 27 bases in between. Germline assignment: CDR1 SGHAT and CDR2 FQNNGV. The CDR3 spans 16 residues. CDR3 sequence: CASSPRAATGRQGQYF. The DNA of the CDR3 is TGTGCCAGCAGTCCTCGGGCAGCAACCGGACGTCAGGGGCAGTACTTC.

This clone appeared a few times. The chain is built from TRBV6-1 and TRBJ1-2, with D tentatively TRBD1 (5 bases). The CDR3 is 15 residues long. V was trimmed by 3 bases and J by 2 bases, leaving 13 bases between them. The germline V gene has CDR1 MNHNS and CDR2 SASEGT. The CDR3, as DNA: TGTGCCAGCAGTGAGCCAGGGAATACCAACTATGGCTACACCTTC. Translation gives CASSEPGNTNYGYTF.

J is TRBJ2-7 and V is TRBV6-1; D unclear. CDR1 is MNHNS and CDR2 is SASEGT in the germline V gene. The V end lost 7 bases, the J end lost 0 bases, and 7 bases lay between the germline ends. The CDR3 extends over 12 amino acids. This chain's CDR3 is CASTPSSYEQYF. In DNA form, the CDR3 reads TGTGCCAGCACCCCAAGCTCCTACGAGCAGTACTTC.

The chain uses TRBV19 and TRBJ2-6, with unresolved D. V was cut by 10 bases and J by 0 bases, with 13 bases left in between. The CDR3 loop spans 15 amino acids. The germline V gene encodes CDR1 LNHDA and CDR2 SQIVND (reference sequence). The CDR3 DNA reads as TGTGCCACCTCCGAAGGTTTCTCTGGGGCCAACGTCCTGACTTTC. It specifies CATSEGFSGANVLTF.

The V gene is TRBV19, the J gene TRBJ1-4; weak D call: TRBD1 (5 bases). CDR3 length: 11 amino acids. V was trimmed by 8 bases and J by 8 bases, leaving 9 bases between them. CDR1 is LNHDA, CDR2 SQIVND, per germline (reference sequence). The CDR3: CASREGEKLFF. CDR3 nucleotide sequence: TGTGCCAGTCGTGAGGGGGAAAAACTGTTTTTT.

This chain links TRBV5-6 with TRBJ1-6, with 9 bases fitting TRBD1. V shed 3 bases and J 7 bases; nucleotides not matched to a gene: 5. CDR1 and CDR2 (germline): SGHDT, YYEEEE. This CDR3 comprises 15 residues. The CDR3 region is CASSWGGQGNSPLHF. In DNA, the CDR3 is TGTGCCAGCAGCTGGGGGGGACAGGGCAATTCACCCCTCCACTTT. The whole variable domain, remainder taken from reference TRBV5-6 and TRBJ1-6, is DAGVTQSPTHLIKTRGQQVTLRCSPKSGHDTVSWYQQALGQGPQFIFQYYEEEERQRGNFPDRFSGHQFPNYSSELNVNALLLGDSALYLCASSWGGQGNSPLHFGNGTRLTVT.

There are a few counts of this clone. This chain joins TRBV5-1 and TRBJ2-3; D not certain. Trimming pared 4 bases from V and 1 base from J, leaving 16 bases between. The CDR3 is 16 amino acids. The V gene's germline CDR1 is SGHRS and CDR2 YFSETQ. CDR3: CASSPGAGGGTDTQYF. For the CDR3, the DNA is TGCGCCAGCAGCCCCGGTGCAGGTGGGGGCACAGATACGCAGTATTTT. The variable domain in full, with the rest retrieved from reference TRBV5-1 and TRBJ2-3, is KAGVTQTPRYLIKTRGQQVTLSCSPISGHRSVSWYQQTPGQGLQFLFEYFSETQRNKGNFPGRFSGRQFSNSRSEMNVSTLELGDSALYLCASSPGAGGGTDTQYFGPGTRLTVL.

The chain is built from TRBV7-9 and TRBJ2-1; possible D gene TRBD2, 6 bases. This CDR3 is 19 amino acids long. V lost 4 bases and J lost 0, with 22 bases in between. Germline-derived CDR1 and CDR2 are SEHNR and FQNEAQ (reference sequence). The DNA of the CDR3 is TGTGCCAGCAGCTCACCCGGGGATAGCGGACTCAGCTCCTACAATGAGCAGTTCTTC. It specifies CASSSPGDSGLSSYNEQFF.

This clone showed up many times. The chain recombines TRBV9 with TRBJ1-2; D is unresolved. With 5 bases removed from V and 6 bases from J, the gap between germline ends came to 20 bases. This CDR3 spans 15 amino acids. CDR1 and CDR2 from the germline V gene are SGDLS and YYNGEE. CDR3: CASRKGRSREHGYTF. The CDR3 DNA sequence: TGTGCCAGCAGGAAGGGCAGAAGTAGAGAGCATGGCTACACCTTC.